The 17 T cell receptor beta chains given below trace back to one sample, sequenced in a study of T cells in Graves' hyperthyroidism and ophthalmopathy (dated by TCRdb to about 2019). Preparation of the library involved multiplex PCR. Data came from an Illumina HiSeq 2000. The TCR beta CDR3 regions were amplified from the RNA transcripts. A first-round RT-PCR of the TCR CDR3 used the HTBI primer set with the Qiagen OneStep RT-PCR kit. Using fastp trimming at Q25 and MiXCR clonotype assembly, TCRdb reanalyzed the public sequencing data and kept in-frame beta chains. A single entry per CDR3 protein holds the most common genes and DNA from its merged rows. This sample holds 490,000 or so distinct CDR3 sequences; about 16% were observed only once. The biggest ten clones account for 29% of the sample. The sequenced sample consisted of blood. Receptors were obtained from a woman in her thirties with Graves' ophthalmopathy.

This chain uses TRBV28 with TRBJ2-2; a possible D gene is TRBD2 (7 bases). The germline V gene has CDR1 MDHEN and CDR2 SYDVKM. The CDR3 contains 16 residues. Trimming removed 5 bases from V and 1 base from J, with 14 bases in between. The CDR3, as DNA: TGTGCCAGCAGTCGGGGGGCCAAGATGAACACCGGGGAGCTGTTTTTT. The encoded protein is CASSRGAKMNTGELFF.

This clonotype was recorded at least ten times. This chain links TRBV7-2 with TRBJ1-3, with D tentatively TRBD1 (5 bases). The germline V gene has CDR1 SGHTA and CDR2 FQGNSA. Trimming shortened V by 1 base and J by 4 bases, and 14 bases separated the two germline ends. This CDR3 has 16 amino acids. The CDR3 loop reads CASSLGQGRSGNTIYF. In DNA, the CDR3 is TGTGCCAGCAGCTTAGGTCAGGGAAGATCCGGAAACACCATATATTTT.

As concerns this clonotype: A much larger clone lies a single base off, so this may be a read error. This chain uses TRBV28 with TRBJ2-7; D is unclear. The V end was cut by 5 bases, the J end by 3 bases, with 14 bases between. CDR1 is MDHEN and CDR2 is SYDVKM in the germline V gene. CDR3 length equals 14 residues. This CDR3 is CASSPAAASYEQYF. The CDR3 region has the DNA TGTGCCAGCAGTCCCGCGGCGGCCAGCTACGAGCAGTACTTC.

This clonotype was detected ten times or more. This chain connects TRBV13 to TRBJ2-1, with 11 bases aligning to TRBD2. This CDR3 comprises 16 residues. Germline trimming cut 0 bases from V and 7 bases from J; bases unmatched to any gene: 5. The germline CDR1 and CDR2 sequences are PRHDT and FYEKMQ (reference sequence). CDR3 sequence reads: CASSLGLAGAGNEQFF. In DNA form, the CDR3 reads TGTGCCAGCAGCTTAGGACTAGCGGGAGCAGGAAATGAGCAGTTCTTC.

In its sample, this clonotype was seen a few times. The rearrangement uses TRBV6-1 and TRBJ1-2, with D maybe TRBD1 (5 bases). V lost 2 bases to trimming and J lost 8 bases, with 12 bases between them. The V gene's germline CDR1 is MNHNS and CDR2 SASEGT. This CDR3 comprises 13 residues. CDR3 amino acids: CASSEQGLLGYTF. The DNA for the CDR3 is TGTGCCAGCAGTGAACAGGGCTTGTTGGGCTACACCTTC.

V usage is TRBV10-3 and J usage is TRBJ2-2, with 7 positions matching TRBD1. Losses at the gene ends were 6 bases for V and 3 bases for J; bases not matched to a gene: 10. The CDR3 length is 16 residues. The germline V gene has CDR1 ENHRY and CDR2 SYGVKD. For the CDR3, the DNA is TGTGCCATCAGCCCCGGACAGGAAAGGGACACCGGGGAGCTGTTTTTT. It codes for CAISPGQERDTGELFF.

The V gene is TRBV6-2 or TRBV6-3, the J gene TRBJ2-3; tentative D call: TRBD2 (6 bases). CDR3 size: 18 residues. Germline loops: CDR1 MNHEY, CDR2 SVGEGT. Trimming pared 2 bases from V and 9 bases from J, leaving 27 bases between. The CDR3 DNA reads TGTGCCAGCAGTTACAGTCCCGAGGCCCATCTAGCGATCTCCACGCAGTATTTT. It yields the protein CASSYSPEAHLAISTQYF.

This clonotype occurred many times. The CDR3 nucleotides are TGTGCCAGCAGGTTTAACTATGGCTACACCTTC. Translating gives CASRFNYGYTF. The chain recombines TRBV6-1 with TRBJ1-2; D call uncertain. The CDR3 is 11 amino acids. The V end lost 6 bases, the J end lost 1 base, and 3 bases lay between the germline ends. Germline CDR1 reads MNHNS; CDR2 reads SASEGT.

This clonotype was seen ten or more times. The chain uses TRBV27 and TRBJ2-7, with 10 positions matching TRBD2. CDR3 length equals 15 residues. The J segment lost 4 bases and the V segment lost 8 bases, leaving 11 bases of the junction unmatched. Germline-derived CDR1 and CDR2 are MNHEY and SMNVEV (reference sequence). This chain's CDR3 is CASHSPLAGVYEQYF. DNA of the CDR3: TGTGCCAGCCACTCCCCCCTAGCGGGAGTGTACGAGCAGTACTTC.

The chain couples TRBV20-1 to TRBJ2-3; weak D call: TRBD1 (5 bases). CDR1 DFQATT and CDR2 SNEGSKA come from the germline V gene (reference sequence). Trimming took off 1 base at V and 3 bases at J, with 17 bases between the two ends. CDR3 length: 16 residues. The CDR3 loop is CSARVLGVWETDTQYF. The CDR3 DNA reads TGCAGTGCTAGAGTTTTAGGGGTTTGGGAAACAGATACGCAGTATTTT.

CDR3 DNA sequence: TGCGCCAGCAGCTTTGTGGTAGGGACAGGAAACAATGAGCAGTTCTTC. Amino acid sequence: CASSFVVGTGNNEQFF. J is TRBJ2-1 and V is TRBV5-1, with TRBD1 matching 8 bases. V was pared by 2 bases and J by 5 bases, with 9 bases of the junction left unmatched. Germline V gene lookup returns CDR1 SGHRS and CDR2 YFSETQ. The length of the CDR3 is 16 residues.

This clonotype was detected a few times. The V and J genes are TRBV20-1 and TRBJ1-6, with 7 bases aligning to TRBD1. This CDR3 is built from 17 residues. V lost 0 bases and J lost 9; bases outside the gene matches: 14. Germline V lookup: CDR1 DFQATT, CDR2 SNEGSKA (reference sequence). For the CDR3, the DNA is TGCAGTGCTAGAGATGAGGGGCGACAGGGTTCGGTTTCACCCCTCCACTTT. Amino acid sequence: CSARDEGRQGSVSPLHF.

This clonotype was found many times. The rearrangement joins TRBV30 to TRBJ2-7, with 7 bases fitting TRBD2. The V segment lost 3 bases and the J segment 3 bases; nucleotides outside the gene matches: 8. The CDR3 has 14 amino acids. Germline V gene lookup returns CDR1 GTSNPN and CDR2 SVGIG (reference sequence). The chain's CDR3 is CAWRRAGTHYEQYF. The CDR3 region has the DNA TGTGCCTGGAGGAGAGCGGGGACCCACTACGAGCAGTACTTC.

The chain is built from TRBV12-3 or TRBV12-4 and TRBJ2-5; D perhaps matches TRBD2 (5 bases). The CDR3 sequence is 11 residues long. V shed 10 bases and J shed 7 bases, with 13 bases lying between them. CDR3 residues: CATKNRGTQYF. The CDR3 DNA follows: TGTGCCACCAAGAATCGGGGGACCCAGTACTTC.

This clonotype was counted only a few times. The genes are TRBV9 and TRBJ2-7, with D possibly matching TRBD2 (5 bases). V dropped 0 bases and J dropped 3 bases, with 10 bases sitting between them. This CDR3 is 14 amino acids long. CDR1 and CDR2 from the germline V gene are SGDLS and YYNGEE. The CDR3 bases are TGTGCCAGCAGCGTAGATACGGGATTCTACGAGCAGTACTTC. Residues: CASSVDTGFYEQYF.

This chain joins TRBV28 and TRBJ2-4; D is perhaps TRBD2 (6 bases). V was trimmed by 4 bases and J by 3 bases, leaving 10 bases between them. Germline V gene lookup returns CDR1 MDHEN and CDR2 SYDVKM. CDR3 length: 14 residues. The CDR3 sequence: CASSSQGGKNIQYF. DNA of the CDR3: TGTGCCAGCAGTTCCCAGGGAGGCAAAAACATTCAGTACTTC.

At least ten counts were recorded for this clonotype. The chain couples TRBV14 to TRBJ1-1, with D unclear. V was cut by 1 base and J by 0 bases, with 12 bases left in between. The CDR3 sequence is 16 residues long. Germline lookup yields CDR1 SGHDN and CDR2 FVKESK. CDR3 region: CASSQGVGLMNTEAFF. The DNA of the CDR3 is TGTGCCAGCAGCCAAGGGGTCGGGCTAATGAACACTGAAGCTTTCTTT.